This T cell receptor beta chain came from a study of T-cell reconstitution after alpha-beta-depleted transplantation in children. Notes on the study in general: Reports say that about two months after transplant, the alpha-beta T cells came out of several hundred graft clones that had expanded. Day-60 TCRbeta diversity that was high in some patients was derived from surviving recipient T cells and thymic progenitors. At one year after transplant, newly produced T cells mostly accounted for T-cell counts and diversity.

The library targeted TCRbeta and was prepared with unique molecular identifiers. MiXCR was run by TCRdb on the PCR reads, yielding one entry per CDR3 protein. The sample comprises around 76,000 distinct CDR3 sequences, less than 20% of which are singletons, and approximately 55% rests with the top ten. The V and J ends lost 6 bases and 3 bases respectively, with 12 bases between them. Germline loops: CDR1 SGHRS, CDR2 YFSETQ. This CDR3 contains 13 residues. The sample holds many counts of this clonotype. As yet, its antigen is unknown. This sequence joins TRBV5-1 and TRBJ2-5; D is undetermined. The source is a male patient between 2 and 10 years old who had a stem cell transplant for acute lymphoblastic leukemia, so the T cells may come from the graft donor. The specimen comprised PBMCs, mostly from graft donor cells, sampled 360 days after TCRalphabeta/CD19-depleted stem cell transplant. The CDR3 here is CASNSPIKETQYF. The CDR3, as DNA: TGCGCCAGCAATTCCCCCATCAAAGAGACCCAGTACTTC.